Below, 25 T cell receptor beta chains from the same sample are listed, as sequenced in a study of blood T cell repertoires in COVID-19. Method: immunoSEQ multiplex PCR; TCRdb's copy keeps in-frame clones and lacks some. The table has 11,000 to 15,000 clones, roughly 87% seen once; the top ten hold 8.1%. Sequenced sample: peripheral blood. The source of these receptors is a human donor in a cohort sampled during active COVID-19.

The chain has TRBV6-5 and TRBJ1-1; 7 nucleotides match TRBD1. Looked up from germline, CDR1 is MNHEY and CDR2 is SVGAGI. Unmatched junction bases numbered 4, after V lost 2 bases and J lost 4 bases. The CDR3 contains 14 residues. CDR3 in DNA: TGTGCCAGCAGTTACGGAACAGGGGTCACTGAAGCTTTCTTT. Its protein is CASSYGTGVTEAFF.

The J gene is TRBJ2-2, the V gene TRBV21-1; the table calls TRBD1, which could not be checked here. TRBV21-1 is a listed pseudogene. CDR3 size: 15 residues. CDR3 protein: CASSVRDRNTGELFF. Written as DNA, the CDR3 is TGTGCCAGCAGCGTCCGGGACAGGAACACCGGGGAGCTGTTTTTT.

The gene calls are TRBV14 and TRBJ1-3; D is possibly TRBD1 (6 bases). CDR3 length: 15 amino acids. Germline V gene lookup returns CDR1 SGHDN and CDR2 FVKESK. Trimming removed 6 bases from V and 3 bases from J, with 15 bases in between. Here the CDR3 DNA reads TGTGCCAGCAGTCGGCGGGGGCAGAGTGGAAACACCATATATTTT. Amino acid sequence: CASSRRGQSGNTIYF.

This clone was seen more than once but under ten times. The V and J genes are TRBV28 and TRBJ2-7, with TRBD1 matching 9 bases. CDR1 is MDHEN and CDR2 is SYDVKM in the germline V gene. V lost 6 bases, J lost 2 bases, and 8 bases stayed unmatched. The CDR3 spans 15 residues. The CDR3 DNA follows: TGTGCCAGCAGGTACAGGGGGCTAGCTACCTACGAGCAGTACTTC. It encodes CASRYRGLATYEQYF.

The CDR3 sequence: CASSRQGTSTDTQYF. CDR3 DNA: TGTGCCAGCAGTAGACAGGGAACTAGCACAGATACGCAGTATTTT. This chain uses TRBV2 with TRBJ2-3, with 7 bases lining up with TRBD1. The CDR3 totals 15 residues. Germline V lookup: CDR1 SNHLY, CDR2 FYNNEI. Losses at the gene ends were 5 bases for V and 0 bases for J; bases not matched to a gene: 5.

This chain joins TRBV19 and TRBJ2-1; maybe TRBD2 (5 bases). CDR1 LNHDA and CDR2 SQIVND come from the germline V gene (reference sequence). The CDR3 loop spans 15 amino acids. V was clipped by 7 bases and J by 0 bases, with 13 bases between them. CDR3 sequence: CASTTSGSSYNEQFF. The CDR3 region has the DNA TGTGCCAGTACCACTAGTGGGAGCTCCTACAATGAGCAGTTCTTC. The whole variable domain, filled in from reference TRBV19 and TRBJ2-1, reads DGGITQSPKYLFRKEGQNVTLSCEQNLNHDAMYWYRQDPGQGLRLIYYSQIVNDFQKGDIAEGYSVSREKKESFPLTVTSAQKNPTAFYLCASTTSGSSYNEQFFGPGTRLTVL.

This clone was seen a single time. The V call is TRBV4-1, the J call TRBJ2-2, with D hard to call. The CDR3 is 14 amino acids. CDR1 and CDR2 from the germline V gene are MGHRA and YSYEKL. V was shortened by 0 bases and J by 4 bases, with 6 bases between the two germline ends. DNA of the CDR3: TGCGCCAGCAGCCAAGAGGGCAGCACCGGGGAGCTGTTTTTT. Amino acid sequence: CASSQEGSTGELFF.

In this sample, this clone turned up once. DNA of the CDR3: TGTGCCTGGATGGCCGGGACTAGCGACACCGGGGAGCTGTTTTTT. Protein product: CAWMAGTSDTGELFF. The V gene is TRBV30, the J gene TRBJ2-2, with TRBD2 matching 10 bases. Trimming took 4 bases from V and 3 from J; bases not matched to a gene: 5. CDR1 and CDR2 from the germline V gene are GTSNPN and SVGIG (reference sequence). CDR3 length: 15 amino acids.

The V and J genes are TRBV24-1 and TRBJ2-5; D is possibly TRBD2 (6 bases). The V end lost 5 bases, the J end lost 1 base, and 13 bases lay between the germline ends. The CDR3 covers 15 residues. The germline CDR1 and CDR2 sequences are KGHDR and SFDVKD. CDR3 bases: TGTGCCACCAGTGCCCCCGGGAGAATCCAAGAGACCCAGTACTTC. Protein sequence: CATSAPGRIQETQYF.

This clone has more than one count but fewer than ten. The chain is built from TRBV4-2 and TRBJ2-1; 11 positions match TRBD2. Germline assignment: CDR1 LGHNA and CDR2 YNFKEQ. V lost 0 bases to trimming and J lost 0 bases; unmatched junction nucleotides: 10. The CDR3 extends over 20 amino acids. The CDR3 DNA reads TGTGCCAGCAGCCAAGATCTAGGGCTAGCGGGAGGAAGCTCCTACAATGAGCAGTTCTTC. Protein sequence: CASSQDLGLAGGSSYNEQFF.

Written as DNA, the CDR3 is TGCGCCAGCAGCAATCCGGGACTAGCGGGAGGGTTTGGGGAGACCCAGTACTTC. Encoded protein: CASSNPGLAGGFGETQYF. This chain joins TRBV5-1 and TRBJ2-5; the match to TRBD2 covers 16 bases. The CDR3 is 18 residues long. V gave up 4 bases and J gave up 5 bases; unmatched junction bases: 11. Germline-derived CDR1 and CDR2 are SGHRS and YFSETQ.

The rearrangement uses TRBV7-2 and TRBJ2-1; 9 bases are a match to TRBD2. V trimming: 4 bases; J trimming: 4 bases; junction bases outside the gene matches: 8. This CDR3 contains 16 residues. CDR1 is SGHTA, CDR2 FQGNSA, per germline. CDR3 amino acids: CASSYYGGGAYNEQFF. Written as DNA, the CDR3 is TGTGCCAGCAGCTACTATGGCGGGGGGGCTTACAATGAGCAGTTCTTC.

This clone is a singleton in its sample. This chain uses TRBV4-1 with TRBJ1-2; D is perhaps TRBD1 (6 bases). CDR1 is MGHRA and CDR2 is YSYEKL in the germline V gene. V gave up 0 bases and J gave up 2 bases, with 10 bases separating them. The CDR3 runs to 15 residues. CDR3 sequence reads: CASSQERTVNYGYTF. CDR3 nucleotide sequence: TGCGCCAGCAGCCAAGAACGGACAGTAAACTATGGCTACACCTTC.

The V and J genes are TRBV6-1 and TRBJ1-6; the D is unclear. The CDR3 is 15 residues long. Trimming left V 1 base short and J 0 bases short, with 4 bases between. Germline V gene lookup returns CDR1 MNHNS and CDR2 SASEGT. The CDR3, as DNA: TGTGCCAGCAGTGAAGATCGCTCCTATAATTCACCCCTCCACTTT. Its translation: CASSEDRSYNSPLHF.

In DNA form, the CDR3 reads TGTGCCAGCAGTTTATCGACTAGCGGGGGTTACAATGAGCAGTTCTTC. Amino acid sequence: CASSLSTSGGYNEQFF. The gene calls are TRBV28 and TRBJ2-1; 12 nucleotides align to TRBD2. Germline CDR1 is MDHEN and CDR2 is SYDVKM. CDR3 length: 16 residues. V was clipped by 1 base and J by 4 bases; unmatched bases: 2.

The V and J genes are TRBV28 and TRBJ1-5; TRBD1 agrees at 8 bases. The V gene's germline CDR1 is MDHEN and CDR2 SYDVKM. This CDR3 has 16 residues. V shed 2 bases and J 4 bases; nucleotides not matched to a gene: 7. The CDR3 protein is CASSLRQGARNQPQHF. CDR3 sequence (DNA): TGTGCCAGCAGTTTAAGGCAGGGGGCCCGTAATCAGCCCCAGCATTTT.

V usage is TRBV4-2 and J usage is TRBJ2-1; TRBD2 matches 15 bases. The CDR3 sequence is 16 residues long. Germline assignment: CDR1 LGHNA and CDR2 YNFKEQ. V was clipped by 3 bases and J by 5 bases; unmatched bases: 2. DNA for the CDR3: TGTGCCAGCAGCCAGGGACTAGCGGGAGGAGACAATGAGCAGTTCTTC. It translates to CASSQGLAGGDNEQFF.

The chain uses TRBV30 and TRBJ2-7; tentatively, D is TRBD1 (6 bases). The CDR3 loop spans 15 amino acids. V lost 0 bases, J lost 5 bases, and 17 bases lay in between. CDR1 and CDR2 from the germline V gene are GTSNPN and SVGIG (reference sequence). Here the CDR3 reads CAWSVLLGARHEQYF. DNA of the CDR3: TGTGCCTGGAGTGTACTTTTGGGGGCGCGGCACGAGCAGTACTTC.

This chain joins TRBV10-3 and TRBJ2-7; D not certain. In germline, CDR1 is ENHRY, CDR2 SYGVKD. The CDR3 extends over 11 amino acids. Trimming took 3 bases from V and 4 from J, leaving 4 bases between them. Here the CDR3 DNA reads TGTGCCATCAGTGACTCTTACGAGCAGTACTTC. Encoded protein: CAISDSYEQYF.

This chain connects TRBV11-2 to TRBJ2-7; 10 bases match TRBD1. Germline CDR1 SGHAT, CDR2 FQNNGV. V dropped 4 bases and J dropped 3; count of bases not matched to a gene: 3. The CDR3 is 14 amino acids. The CDR3 DNA reads TGTGCCAGCAGCTCCGGGACAGGGGTCTACGAGCAGTACTTC. Amino acid sequence: CASSSGTGVYEQYF.

The chain uses TRBV18 and TRBJ2-1; 9 bases match TRBD2. J lost 8 bases, V lost 5 bases, and 10 bases had no gene match. From germline, CDR1 is KGHSH and CDR2 LQKENI. The CDR3 consists of 15 residues. Here the CDR3 reads CASSGISGSVDEQFF. CDR3 coding DNA: TGTGCCAGCTCAGGGATTAGCGGGAGTGTGGATGAGCAGTTCTTC.

The chain links TRBV7-9 to TRBJ2-6; 12 bases are a match to TRBD1. The germline gives CDR1 SEHNR, CDR2 FQNEAQ (reference sequence). Losses at the gene ends were 4 bases for V and 2 bases for J; bases not matched to a gene: 3. The length of the CDR3 is 17 residues. Written as DNA, the CDR3 is TGTGCCAGCAGCTACGGGACAGGGGGCACTGGGGCCAACGTCCTGACTTTC. Amino acid sequence: CASSYGTGGTGANVLTF. Full variable domain (rest looked up from reference TRBV7-9 and TRBJ2-6): DTGVSQNPRHKITKRGQNVTFRCDPISEHNRLYWYRQTLGQGPEFLTYFQNEAQLEKSRLLSDRFSAERPKGSFSTLEIQRTEQGDSAMYLCASSYGTGGTGANVLTFGAGSRLTVL.

The rearrangement joins TRBV19 to TRBJ1-1; 10 nucleotides line up with TRBD1. V lost 8 bases, J lost 5 bases, and 11 bases stayed unmatched. This CDR3 is 15 amino acids long. Germline CDR1 is LNHDA and CDR2 is SQIVND (reference sequence). The CDR3 DNA follows: TGTGCCAGTCAGACAGGGGGCCTCCGAGGGACTGAAGCTTTCTTT. It translates to CASQTGGLRGTEAFF.

This clone rates as large. J is TRBJ2-5 and V is TRBV7-9, with a tentative D call TRBD2 (6 bases). V was cut by 3 bases and J by 1 base, with 9 bases left in between. Looked up from germline, CDR1 is SEHNR and CDR2 is FQNEAQ (reference sequence). This CDR3 has 14 residues. The DNA for the CDR3 is TGTGCCAGCAGCTTCACCGGGGGCCAAGAGACCCAGTACTTC. Translated: CASSFTGGQETQYF.

The rearrangement links TRBV6-1 to TRBJ2-3; a possible D gene is TRBD2 (6 bases). Germline V gene lookup returns CDR1 MNHNS and CDR2 SASEGT. CDR3 length equals 15 residues. Trimming took off 0 bases at V and 2 bases at J, with 9 bases between the two ends. CDR3 nucleotide sequence: TGTGCCAGCAGTGAAGCCCGGGACTTCACAGATACGCAGTATTTT. Amino acids: CASSEARDFTDTQYF.